This T cell receptor beta chain was sequenced in a study of blood T cells in healthy people across ages. For the second PCR, which ran for about 6 to 11 cycles, a sample-barcoded 5' primer and a J-beta primer mix were used. MiXCR, run by TCRdb on the 5' RACE reads, gives a single entry per CDR3 protein. Seen here are some 860,000 distinct CDR3 sequences, just over 55% observed once, and the top ten hold about 26%. Of note for this clonotype: Its antigen remains unidentified.

Between the trimmed V and J ends, which lost 2 bases and 4 bases, there was a span of 10 bases. The CDR3 is made up of 14 amino acids. General study results and limits: Estimates of diversity drawn from one million T cells were considered underestimates. Comparison with aged donors showed that long-lived donors had more naive CD4+ cells and higher diversity. The study lacked donor CMV status, which possibly confounded expanded clonotype changes.

Sequencing used blood. The chain employs TRBV12-3 or TRBV12-4 and TRBJ2-3; no definite D call. This clonotype was obtained from a man in his forties or fifties in good health. CDR3 nucleotides: TGTGCCAGCAGTTTATTGGTTTCAGCAGATACGCAGTATTTT. It yields the protein CASSLLVSADTQYF.